This is a list of T cell receptor beta chains from one sample in a study of technical replicates of blood from a handful of donors. Sequenced by immunoSEQ multiplex PCR; TCRdb stores in-frame clones only, minus some. The data show tens of thousands of clones, with 95% seen just once and approximately 0.35% held by the top ten. The sample was T cells isolated from PBMCs. Receptors originate from a human donor in good health. CDR3s include the opening cysteine and the closing phenylalanine or tryptophan. D genes are given only for firm matches. Expanded clones are given a class, and other clones once, few, many or no size at all.

clone_size,v_call,cdr3_length,d_call,j_call,cdr3_aa,cdr3_nt
few,TRBV7-9,13,-,TRBJ1-1,CASSLPRDTEAFF,TGTGCCAGCAGCTTACCTCGGGACACTGAAGCTTTCTTT
-,TRBV11-3,15,TRBD1,TRBJ2-3,CASSPDRGRADTQYF,TGTGCCAGCAGCCCAGACAGGGGGCGCGCAGATACGCAGTATTTT
-,TRBV7-3,15,TRBD2,TRBJ2-5,CASSFEAGGIETQYF,TGTGCCAGCAGCTTCGAAGCGGGAGGGATTGAGACCCAGTACTTC
-,TRBV27,15,TRBD2,TRBJ2-7,CASSPGLASDEEQYF,TGTGCCAGCAGTCCGGGACTAGCTTCCGACGAGGAGCAGTACTTC
-,TRBV21-1,13,-,TRBJ2-1,CASSHLSSDEQFF,TGTGCCAGCAGTCATTTATCGAGCGATGAGCAGTTCTTC
-,TRBV7-2,14,TRBD1,TRBJ2-7,CASSLGQGFYEQYF,TGTGCCAGCAGCCTAGGACAGGGGTTCTACGAGCAGTACTTC
-,TRBV29-1,13,TRBD1,TRBJ2-5,CSIRTGGAETQYF,TGCAGCATTCGGACAGGGGGCGCGGAGACCCAGTACTTC
-,TRBV7-9,18,TRBD2,TRBJ2-1,CASSLGLAGGSSYNEQFF,TGTGCCAGCAGCTTGGGACTAGCGGGAGGCTCCTCCTACAATGAGCAGTTCTTC
-,TRBV6-6,16,-,TRBJ1-5,CAADPAADYSNQPQHF,TGTGCCGCCGACCCGGCGGCAGATTATAGCAATCAGCCCCAGCATTTT
-,TRBV11-2,16,TRBD1,TRBJ2-7,CASSRGTGGISYEQYF,TGTGCCAGCAGCCGAGGGACAGGAGGTATCTCCTACGAGCAGTACTTC
once,TRBV7-2,16,TRBD2,TRBJ2-5,CASSDLLAGVEETQYF,TGTGCCAGCAGCGACCTACTAGCGGGAGTTGAAGAGACCCAGTACTTC
-,TRBV19,16,TRBD1,TRBJ2-6,CASNLGGISGANVLTF,TGTGCCAGTAATTTAGGGGGCATCTCTGGGGCCAACGTCCTGACTTTC
-,TRBV6-5,15,TRBD1,TRBJ1-2,CASSYGTGTIYGYTF,TGTGCCAGCAGTTACGGGACAGGGACGATCTATGGCTACACCTTC
-,TRBV27,16,-,TRBJ2-3,CASSSIATRRTDTQYF,TGTGCCAGCAGTTCGATCGCGACTCGGAGGACGGATACGCAGTATTTT
-,TRBV10-3,13,-,TRBJ2-3,CAIKQGSKDTQYF,TGTGCCATCAAGCAGGGGTCCAAAGATACGCAGTATTTT
-,TRBV4-3,15,-,TRBJ2-7,CASSLVGQPLREQYF,TGCGCCAGCAGCCTAGTGGGACAACCTCTACGCGAGCAGTACTTC
once,TRBV6-5,13,-,TRBJ2-7,CASRQSGSYEQYF,TGTGCCAGCAGACAATCTGGCTCCTACGAGCAGTACTTC
-,TRBV4-1,17,-,TRBJ2-3,CASSQDRAYPRWDTQYF,TGCGCCAGCAGCCAAGACAGAGCGTACCCTCGATGGGATACGCAGTATTTT
-,TRBV7-2,17,TRBD2,TRBJ2-1,CASSLLIIAGAYNEQFF,TGTGCCAGCAGCTTACTTATCATAGCGGGGGCCTACAATGAGCAGTTCTTC
-,TRBV27,13,TRBD1,TRBJ2-7,CASREGASYEQYF,TGTGCCAGCAGAGAGGGGGCCTCCTACGAGCAGTACTTC
-,TRBV7-2,16,-,TRBJ2-2,CASSQLSGSGTGELFF,TGTGCCAGCAGCCAATTGAGCGGGTCGGGCACCGGGGAGCTGTTTTTT
-,TRBV30,13,-,TRBJ1-2,CATEGRANYGYTF,TGTGCCACCGAGGGAAGAGCTAACTATGGCTACACCTTC
-,TRBV6-5,15,-,TRBJ2-1,CASSYRDSRYNEQFF,TGTGCCAGCAGTTACCGGGACTCTCGCTACAATGAGCAGTTCTTC
-,TRBV9,15,TRBD2,TRBJ2-1,CASSVGTSGNNEQFF,TGTGCCAGCAGCGTAGGGACTAGCGGGAACAATGAGCAGTTCTTC
-,TRBV10-3,15,-,TRBJ1-1,CAISDGPGSLGEAFF,TGTGCCATCAGTGACGGCCCGGGATCTCTAGGTGAAGCTTTCTTT
-,TRBV18,15,TRBD2,TRBJ2-1,CASSAGTSDRNEQFF,TGTGCCAGCTCAGCCGGGACTAGCGATCGCAATGAGCAGTTCTTC
-,TRBV29-1,12,-,TRBJ1-4,CSSREGTGKLFF,TGCAGCTCCCGAGAAGGGACTGGAAAACTGTTTTTT
-,TRBV5-5,16,TRBD2,TRBJ2-5,CASSLRLAGVLETQYF,TGTGCCAGCAGCTTGAGGCTAGCGGGAGTTTTGGAGACCCAGTACTTC
-,TRBV4-3,13,-,TRBJ2-7,CASSLSFADEQYF,TGCGCCAGCAGCCTCTCTTTTGCGGACGAGCAGTACTTC
-,TRBV19,16,TRBD2,TRBJ2-5,CASSIVASGVQETQYF,TGTGCCAGTAGTATAGTAGCTAGCGGGGTTCAAGAGACCCAGTACTTC
-,TRBV29-1,11,-,TRBJ1-5,CSAGDAQPQHF,TGCAGCGCGGGGGACGCTCAGCCCCAGCATTTT
-,TRBV20-1,11,TRBD2,TRBJ2-1,CSATGGLLQFF,TGCAGTGCTACGGGAGGACTGTTGCAGTTCTTC
-,TRBV19,15,TRBD1,TRBJ1-2,CASKSTGIKNYGYTF,TGTGCCAGTAAGTCGACAGGGATCAAGAACTATGGCTACACCTTC
-,TRBV6-4,16,TRBD1,TRBJ2-1,CASNRLGQGARNEQFF,TGTGCCAGCAACAGGCTGGGACAGGGGGCCCGCAATGAGCAGTTCTTC
once,TRBV14,15,TRBD1,TRBJ2-7,CASSYFGTGDNEQYF,TGTGCCAGCAGCTACTTCGGGACAGGGGATAACGAGCAGTACTTC
-,TRBV5-1,15,TRBD2,TRBJ2-3,CASSLSSGNQDTQYF,TGCGCCAGCAGCTTGTCTAGCGGGAATCAGGATACGCAGTATTTT
once,TRBV7-3,14,-,TRBJ1-1,CASSLSGTAREAFF,TGTGCCAGCAGCTTAAGCGGCACCGCGAGAGAAGCTTTCTTT
-,TRBV5-1,14,-,TRBJ1-1,CASSQTTEELGAFF,TGCGCCAGCAGCCAAACGACAGAGGAACTCGGAGCTTTCTTT
-,TRBV19,14,TRBD2,TRBJ2-2,CASSRGGNTGELFF,TGTGCCAGTAGTCGGGGGGGGAACACCGGGGAGCTGTTTTTT